This TCR beta chain comes out of a study of CD8 T cells in Susac syndrome. Germline V gene data show CDR1 as SGHRS and CDR2 as YFSETQ. CDR3 length: 14 amino acids. V gave up 1 base and J gave up 5 bases, with 12 bases separating them. With random hexamers, 0.5 to 1 ug RNA was reverse transcribed. The CDR3 of TCR beta was amplified by immunoSEQ multiplex PCR across 54 Vbeta and 13 Jbeta. Each CDR3 protein is one row after TCRdb ran MiXCR on the immunoSEQ multiplex PCR reads. The sample shows more than 55,000 distinct CDR3 sequences, roughly 95% of them seen only once. The authors carried out high-throughput sequencing of TCR beta. They applied it to CD8+ and CD4+ T cells obtained from blood. The multiple sclerosis controls were treatment-naive patients, and their relapsing-remitting disease was stable or active. TEMRA cells were enriched by FACS, and CD4+ and CD8+ T cells were negatively isolated.

Source material: CD4+ T cells from PBMCs. The J gene is TRBJ2-5, the V gene TRBV5-1; D gene unclear. The source of this sequence is a human donor with multiple sclerosis. The CDR3 DNA is TGCGCCAGCAGCTTGACCCACCCCGGGGAGACCCAGTACTTC. It specifies CASSLTHPGETQYF.